These T cell receptor beta chains were read from a single sample in a study of T-cell memory formation after mild COVID-19. In TCRdb, the 5' RACE reads were re-called with MiXCR into one record per CDR3 protein. The sample contains just over 400,000 distinct CDR3 sequences, under 25% of which appear only once. Source material: PBMCs or a T cell subset sorted from them (not recorded which). The source of these receptors is an adult woman who had mild COVID-19 (a few samples of this study predate the infection). Cell type and time point are not known. Both conserved end residues are trimmed from each CDR3. Clone size is not always given. Where it is, it says once, few, many or a class for expanded clones.

size: -
V: TRBV7-6
J: TRBJ2-1
CDR3: ASSLSGQGNEQF

size: -
V: TRBV15
J: TRBJ2-7
CDR3: ATSGQGAEQY

size: few
V: TRBV6-6
J: TRBJ2-7
CDR3: ASKAAGSWGTSSYEQY

size: -
V: TRBV19
J: TRBJ1-5
CDR3: ASIPGQGVSNQPQH

size: few
V: TRBV29-1
J: TRBJ1-1
CDR3: SVLSRPITEAF

size: few
V: TRBV27
J: TRBJ2-7
CDR3: ASSLGTGLPYEQY

size: many
V: TRBV5-1
J: TRBJ2-1
CDR3: ASNRAGPAEQF

size: -
V: TRBV18
J: TRBJ1-5
CDR3: ASSPDTGGNQPQH

size: -
V: TRBV29-1
J: TRBJ2-3
CDR3: SVAERTDTQY

size: -
V: TRBV20-1
J: TRBJ2-1
CDR3: SARDPSVTYNEQF

size: -
V: TRBV7-8
J: TRBJ2-3
CDR3: ASTFGSGGGPDTQY

size: -
V: TRBV19
J: TRBJ1-5
CDR3: ASSRGGQGLQPQH

size: -
V: TRBV9
J: TRBJ1-5
CDR3: ASSATGYNQPQH

size: once
V: TRBV5-4
J: TRBJ2-5
CDR3: ASSSRRAAPLATQY

size: few
V: TRBV7-2
J: TRBJ1-4
CDR3: ASSPGWGGSEKLF

size: -
V: TRBV5-1
J: TRBJ2-1
CDR3: ASSNSVGGYNEQF

size: -
V: TRBV29-1
J: TRBJ2-5
CDR3: SVNSGTGKTQY

size: few
V: TRBV11-3
J: TRBJ1-1
CDR3: ASSPSLQGMNTEAF

size: few
V: TRBV12-3/TRBV12-4
J: TRBJ2-7
CDR3: ASTLGTNYEQY

size: few
V: TRBV6-2/TRBV6-3
J: TRBJ2-7
CDR3: ASSSQTGPGEQY

size: -
V: TRBV12-3/TRBV12-4
J: TRBJ1-1
CDR3: ASKTGLRTEAF

size: many
V: TRBV24-1
J: TRBJ2-7
CDR3: ATSDPHRGTYEQY

size: few
V: TRBV12-3/TRBV12-4
J: TRBJ2-5
CDR3: ASSPSTSGRRETQY

size: few
V: TRBV6-5
J: TRBJ2-1
CDR3: ASSTGLASTEQF

size: -
V: TRBV6-5
J: TRBJ2-5
CDR3: ASRIGQAMVETQY

size: few
V: TRBV29-1
J: TRBJ1-1
CDR3: SAARQREAF

size: few
V: TRBV10-2
J: TRBJ1-1
CDR3: ASKYRTANTEAF

size: -
V: TRBV15
J: TRBJ2-1
CDR3: ATSSSGGSYNEQF

size: -
V: TRBV9
J: TRBJ2-7
CDR3: ASSVTPTSSYEQY

size: -
V: TRBV12-3/TRBV12-4
J: TRBJ2-5
CDR3: ASSPPGPRLETQY

size: -
V: TRBV20-1
J: TRBJ2-7
CDR3: SARRMDDPLDEQY

size: -
V: TRBV21-1
J: TRBJ1-1
CDR3: ASSKTRVRTEAF